The source of this TCR beta chain is a study of CD4 T cells in relation to SARS-CoV-2 and coronaviruses. Study-wide background: Convalescent patients were fewer than ten males and 4 females; two were Hispanic. Study-level results: Crossreactivity was assessed only for spike protein, not other viral proteins. Pre-pandemic and post-infection samples never came from the same donor.

Naive and memory CD4+ T cell DNA was deep-sequenced without culture. Assay: immunoSEQ multiplex PCR; the TCRdb copy retains only in-frame clones and omits some. This sample has approximately 60,000 clones, with about 91% found just once. The CDR3 has 13 residues. V gave up 5 bases and J gave up 10 bases, with 15 bases separating them. On this clone itself: Its antigen is still unknown.

The V and J genes are TRBV12-3 or TRBV12-4 and TRBJ2-1, with D uncertain. The clonotype comes from an adult with COVID-19. The source material was naive CD4+ T cells from PBMCs. Subset of the sample: naive CD4+ T cells isolated by negative enrichment. CDR3 DNA sequence: TGTGCCAGCAGTGAACAAGTTAGAGCCGAGCAGTTCTTC. It yields the protein CASSEQVRAEQFF.